This TCR beta chain was retrieved from a study of cytomegalovirus exposure and HLA in healthy donors. Concerning this clone itself: Its target is not known.

The CDR3 spans 14 residues. V lost 7 bases, J lost 10 bases, and 17 bases lay in between. Per germline, CDR1 SEHNR and CDR2 FQNEAQ (reference sequence). Overall study results and limits: Later on, analysis showed that most CMV-associated TCR beta chains appeared to be HLA-restricted. Roughly even sequencing depth across donors was the assumption behind the presence/absence analyses.

Healthy bone marrow donors supplied every sample. The PCR employed 60 Vbeta primers together with 13 Jbeta primers. Libraries were prepared by immunoSEQ multiplex PCR; TCRdb keeps only in-frame clonotypes and omits some of them. Here the sample spans more than 55,000 clones, 74% being singletons. The sample was PBMCs. This chain joins TRBV7-9 and TRBJ1-6; D is perhaps TRBD1 (5 bases). This receptor was identified in an older woman in good health and CMV-seropositive. The CDR3: CASTLGHGVSPLHF. CDR3 coding DNA: TGTGCCAGCACCCTCGGACACGGAGTATCACCCCTCCACTTT.